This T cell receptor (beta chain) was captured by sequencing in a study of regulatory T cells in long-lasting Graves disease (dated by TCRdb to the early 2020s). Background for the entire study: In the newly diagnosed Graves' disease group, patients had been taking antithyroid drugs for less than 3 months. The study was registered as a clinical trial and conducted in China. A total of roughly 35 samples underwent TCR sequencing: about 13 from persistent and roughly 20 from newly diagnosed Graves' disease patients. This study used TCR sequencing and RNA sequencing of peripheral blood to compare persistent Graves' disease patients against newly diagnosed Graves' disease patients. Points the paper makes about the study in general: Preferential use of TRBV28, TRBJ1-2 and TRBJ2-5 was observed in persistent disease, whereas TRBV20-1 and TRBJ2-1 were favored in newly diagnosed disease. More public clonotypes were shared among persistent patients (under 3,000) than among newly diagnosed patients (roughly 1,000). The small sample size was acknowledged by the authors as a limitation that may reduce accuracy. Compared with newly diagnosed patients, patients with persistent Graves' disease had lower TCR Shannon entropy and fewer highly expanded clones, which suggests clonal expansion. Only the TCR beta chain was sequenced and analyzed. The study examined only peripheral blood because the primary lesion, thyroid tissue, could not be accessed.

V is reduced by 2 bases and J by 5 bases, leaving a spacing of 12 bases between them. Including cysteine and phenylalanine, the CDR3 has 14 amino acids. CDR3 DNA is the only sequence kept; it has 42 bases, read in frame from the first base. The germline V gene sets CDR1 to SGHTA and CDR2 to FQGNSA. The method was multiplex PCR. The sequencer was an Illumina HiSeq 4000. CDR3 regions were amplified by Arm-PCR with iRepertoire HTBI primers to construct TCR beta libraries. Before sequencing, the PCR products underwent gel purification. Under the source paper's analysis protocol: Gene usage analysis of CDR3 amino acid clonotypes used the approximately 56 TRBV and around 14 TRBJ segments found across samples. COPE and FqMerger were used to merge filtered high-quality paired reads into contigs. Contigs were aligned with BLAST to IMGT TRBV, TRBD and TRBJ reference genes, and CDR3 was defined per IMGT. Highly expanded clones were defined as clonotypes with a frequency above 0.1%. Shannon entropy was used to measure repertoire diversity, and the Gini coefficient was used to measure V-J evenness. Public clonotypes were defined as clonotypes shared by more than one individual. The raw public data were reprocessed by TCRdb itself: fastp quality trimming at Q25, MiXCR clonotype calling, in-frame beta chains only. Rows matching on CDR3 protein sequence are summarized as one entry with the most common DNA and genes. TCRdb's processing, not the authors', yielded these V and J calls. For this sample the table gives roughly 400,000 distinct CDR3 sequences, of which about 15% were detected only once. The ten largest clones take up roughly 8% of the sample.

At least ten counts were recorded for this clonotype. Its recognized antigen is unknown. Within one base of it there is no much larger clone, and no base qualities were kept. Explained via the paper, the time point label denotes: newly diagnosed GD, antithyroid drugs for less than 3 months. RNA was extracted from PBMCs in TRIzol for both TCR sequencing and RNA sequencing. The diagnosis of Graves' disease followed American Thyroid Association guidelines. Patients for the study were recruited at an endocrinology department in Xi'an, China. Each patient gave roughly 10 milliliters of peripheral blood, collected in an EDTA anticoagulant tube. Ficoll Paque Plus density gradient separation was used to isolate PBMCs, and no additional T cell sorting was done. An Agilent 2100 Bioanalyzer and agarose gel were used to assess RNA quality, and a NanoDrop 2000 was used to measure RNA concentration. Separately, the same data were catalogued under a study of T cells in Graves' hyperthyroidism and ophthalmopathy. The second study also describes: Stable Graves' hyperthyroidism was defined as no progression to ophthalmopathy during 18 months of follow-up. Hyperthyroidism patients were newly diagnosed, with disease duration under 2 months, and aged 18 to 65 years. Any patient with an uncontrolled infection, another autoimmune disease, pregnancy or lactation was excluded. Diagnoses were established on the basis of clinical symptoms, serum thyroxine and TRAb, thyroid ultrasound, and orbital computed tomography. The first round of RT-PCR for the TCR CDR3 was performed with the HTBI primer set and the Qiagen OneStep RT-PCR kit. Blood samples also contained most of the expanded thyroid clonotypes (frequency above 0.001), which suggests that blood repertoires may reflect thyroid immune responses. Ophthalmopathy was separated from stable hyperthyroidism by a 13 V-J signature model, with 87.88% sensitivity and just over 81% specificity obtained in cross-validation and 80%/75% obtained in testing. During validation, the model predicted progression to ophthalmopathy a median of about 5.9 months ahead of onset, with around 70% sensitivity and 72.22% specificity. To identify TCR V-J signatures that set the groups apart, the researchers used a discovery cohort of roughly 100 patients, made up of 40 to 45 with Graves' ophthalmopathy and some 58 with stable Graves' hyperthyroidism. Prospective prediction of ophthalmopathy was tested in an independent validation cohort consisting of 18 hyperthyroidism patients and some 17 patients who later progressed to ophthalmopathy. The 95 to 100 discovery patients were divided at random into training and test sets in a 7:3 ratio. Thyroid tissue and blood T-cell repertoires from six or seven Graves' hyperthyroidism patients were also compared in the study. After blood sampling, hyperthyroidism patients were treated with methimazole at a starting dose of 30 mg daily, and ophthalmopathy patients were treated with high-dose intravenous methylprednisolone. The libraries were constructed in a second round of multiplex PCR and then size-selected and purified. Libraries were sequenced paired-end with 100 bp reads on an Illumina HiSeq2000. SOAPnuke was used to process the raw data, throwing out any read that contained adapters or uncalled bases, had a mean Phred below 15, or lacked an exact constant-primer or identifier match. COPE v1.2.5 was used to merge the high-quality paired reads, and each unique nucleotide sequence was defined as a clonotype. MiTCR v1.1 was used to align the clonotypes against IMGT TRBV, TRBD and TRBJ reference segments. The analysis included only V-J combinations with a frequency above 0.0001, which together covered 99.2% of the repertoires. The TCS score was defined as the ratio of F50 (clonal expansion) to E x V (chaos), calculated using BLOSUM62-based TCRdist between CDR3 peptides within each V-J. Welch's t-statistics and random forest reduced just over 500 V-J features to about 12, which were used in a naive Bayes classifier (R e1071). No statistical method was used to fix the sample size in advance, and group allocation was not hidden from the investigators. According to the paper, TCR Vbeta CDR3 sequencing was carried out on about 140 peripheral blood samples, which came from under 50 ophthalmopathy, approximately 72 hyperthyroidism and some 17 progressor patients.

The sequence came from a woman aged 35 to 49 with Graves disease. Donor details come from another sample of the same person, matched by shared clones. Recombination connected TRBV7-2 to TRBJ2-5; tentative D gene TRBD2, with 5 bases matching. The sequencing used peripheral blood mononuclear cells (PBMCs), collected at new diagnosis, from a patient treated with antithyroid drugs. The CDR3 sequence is CASSLFAGEETQYF. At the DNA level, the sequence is TGTGCCAGCAGCTTATTTGCGGGCGAGGAGACCCAGTACTTC.